Presented here are 6 T cell receptor beta chains from one specimen sequenced in a study of cytomegalovirus exposure and HLA in healthy donors. The study ran its PCR with 60 Vbeta and 13 Jbeta primers. Sequencing used immunoSEQ multiplex PCR; TCRdb keeps in-frame clones, though not all of them. The table records 200,000 to 250,000 clones, 85% to 90% of them present only once. Material for sequencing was PBMCs. Receptor source: a human donor in good health.

CDR3 sequence: CASSSPGQGDFSEAFF. DNA of the CDR3: TGTGCCAGCAGTTCCCCGGGACAGGGGGATTTTTCTGAAGCTTTCTTT. This chain uses TRBV28 with TRBJ1-1; TRBD1 matches 11 bases. J was trimmed by 6 bases and V by 4 bases; bases with no gene match: 10. The CDR3 totals 16 residues. Germline V gene data show CDR1 as MDHEN and CDR2 as SYDVKM. Full variable domain (rest looked up from reference TRBV28 and TRBJ1-1): DVKVTQSSRYLVKRTGEKVFLECVQDMDHENMFWYRQDPGLGLRLIYFSYDVKMKEKGDIPEGYSVSREKKERFSLILESASTNQTSMYLCASSSPGQGDFSEAFFGQGTRLTVV.

V usage is TRBV6-5 and J usage is TRBJ1-1, with 10 bases aligning to TRBD1. This CDR3 comprises 13 residues. Trimming at V came to 8 bases and at J to 5 bases, leaving 5 bases not matched to a gene. In germline, CDR1 is MNHEY, CDR2 SVGAGI. The CDR3 sequence: CASVRDRGTEAFF. In DNA, the CDR3 is TGTGCCAGCGTCCGGGACAGGGGTACTGAAGCTTTCTTT.

The chain recombines TRBV6-6 with TRBJ2-5, with no clear D. Germline V gene sequence: CDR1 MNHNY, CDR2 SVGAGI (reference sequence). The CDR3 runs to 14 residues. V lost 1 base to trimming and J lost 0 bases, with 6 bases between them. The DNA for the CDR3 is TGTGCCAGCAGTTACTTCTCCGACCAAGAGACCCAGTACTTC. This codes for CASSYFSDQETQYF.

The chain is built from TRBV6-5 and TRBJ2-1; 10 bases are shared with TRBD2. Trimming at V came to 2 bases and at J to 5 bases, leaving 3 bases not matched to a gene. CDR3 length: 15 amino acids. Germline lookup yields CDR1 MNHEY and CDR2 SVGAGI. The CDR3: CASSYGTSEHNEQFF. CDR3 coding DNA: TGTGCCAGCAGTTACGGGACTAGCGAACACAATGAGCAGTTCTTC.

This chain uses TRBV14 with TRBJ2-3, with 8 bases that match TRBD2. The germline V gene encodes CDR1 SGHDN and CDR2 FVKESK. This CDR3 comprises 16 residues. J was trimmed by 0 bases and V by 6 bases; bases with no gene match: 8. The CDR3 DNA follows: TGTGCCAGCAGTCAAAGACTAGCGTTTAGCACAGATACGCAGTATTTT. Amino acid sequence: CASSQRLAFSTDTQYF. The full variable domain, its missing parts supplied by reference TRBV14 and TRBJ2-3, is EAGVTQFPSHSVIEKGQTVTLRCDPISGHDNLYWYRRVMGKEIKFLLHFVKESKQDESGMPNNRFLAERTGGTYSTLKVQPAELEDSGVYFCASSQRLAFSTDTQYFGPGTRLTVL.

There are a few counts of this clone. This sequence joins TRBV4-3 and TRBJ2-5; 8 bases are a match to TRBD2. Trimming at V came to 3 bases and at J to 2 bases, leaving 5 bases not matched to a gene. CDR3 length: 15 amino acids. CDR1 is LGHNA, CDR2 YSLEER, per germline. In DNA form, the CDR3 reads TGCGCCAGCAGCCAGCAACTAGCGGAGCAAGAGACCCAGTACTTC. It encodes CASSQQLAEQETQYF.